The clone carrying this TCR beta chain was counted ten times or more. Time point given: sample taken at primary tumor resection. The entry originates in a study of spatial heterogeneity in lung cancer. This CDR3 is built from 13 residues. Germline CDR1 reads SGHTA; CDR2 reads FQGNSA. Trimming took off 3 bases at V and 0 bases at J, with 2 bases between the two ends. One entry per CDR3 protein, called by TCRdb with MiXCR from the 5' RACE reads. The sample consists of around 9,700 distinct CDR3 sequences, about 6% of them appearing once. V usage is TRBV7-2 and J usage is TRBJ2-2; D remains unclear. The clonotype comes from a male donor with early-stage non-small cell lung cancer. The source was PBMCs, collected at surgery. The DNA for the CDR3 is TGTGCCAGCAGCTTCGCGAACACCGGGGAGCTGTTTTTT. Its protein product is CASSFANTGELFF.